Shown below are 8 T cell receptor beta chains from a single sample sequenced in a study of blood T cell repertoires in COVID-19. The data were produced by immunoSEQ multiplex PCR, yet TCRdb's version contains in-frame clones alone and is incomplete. The sample records tens of thousands of clones, roughly 84% being singletons. Sequenced input: peripheral blood. The receptors originated from a woman of 80 years or more with active or convalescent COVID-19.

This chain connects TRBV28 to TRBJ1-2; D gene unclear. Trimming removed 3 bases at V and 6 bases at J, with 5 bases between. Germline CDR1 is MDHEN and CDR2 is SYDVKM. The CDR3 length is 11 residues. The CDR3 loop is CASSFQDGYTF. CDR3 DNA sequence: TGTGCCAGCAGTTTCCAGGATGGCTACACCTTC.

The chain joins TRBV7-9 to TRBJ2-7; D remains ambiguous. V was cut by 2 bases and J by 7 bases, with 9 bases left in between. Germline V gives CDR1 SEHNR, CDR2 FQNEAQ (reference sequence). The length of the CDR3 is 12 residues. The CDR3 loop is CASSLQALEQYF. In DNA, the CDR3 is TGTGCCAGCAGCTTACAGGCATTAGAGCAGTACTTC.

This clone has only one observation. The chain couples TRBV6-5 to TRBJ1-6; TRBD1 aligns across 7 bases. This CDR3 is built from 13 residues. Germline CDR1 reads MNHEY; CDR2 reads SVGAGI. V lost 7 bases to trimming and J lost 10 bases; unmatched junction nucleotides: 7. CDR3 sequence: CASKRTGDSPLHF. The CDR3 coding sequence is TGTGCCAGCAAACGAACAGGGGACTCACCCCTCCACTTT.

This clone has just a few counts. V gene TRBV4-1 combines with J gene TRBJ2-7, with 10 bases lining up with TRBD2. CDR3 length equals 14 residues. Germline-derived CDR1 and CDR2 are MGHRA and YSYEKL. After removal of 4 bases from V and 3 bases from J, the junction contained 3 bases not matched to a gene. CDR3 sequence: CASSLAGGFYEQYF. The CDR3 DNA sequence: TGCGCCAGCAGCCTAGCGGGGGGTTTCTACGAGCAGTACTTC.

The V and J genes are TRBV11-3 and TRBJ2-3, with D uncertain. Germline V gives CDR1 SGHNT, CDR2 YENEEA. CDR3 length: 17 amino acids. V was cut by 5 bases and J by 0 bases, with 18 bases left in between. CDR3 coding DNA: TGTGCCAGCAGCACGCCCAAGCCTGGTCCTAGCACAGATACGCAGTATTTT. It translates to CASSTPKPGPSTDTQYF.

The chain combines TRBV4-3 with TRBJ2-3; D might be TRBD2 (6 bases). Germline V gene data show CDR1 as LGHNA and CDR2 as YSLEER. Deletions cut 3 bases from V and 4 bases from J, with 20 bases between. The CDR3 sequence is 17 residues long. CDR3 DNA: TGCGCCAGCAGCCAGAAAACGGGCACCAGGAGGGCAGATACGCAGTATTTT. This sequence encodes CASSQKTGTRRADTQYF.

The V gene is TRBV13, the J gene TRBJ2-5, with D maybe TRBD2 (5 bases). Germline assignment: CDR1 PRHDT and CDR2 FYEKMQ (reference sequence). Between the trimmed V and J ends, which lost 6 bases and 1 base, there was a span of 9 bases. This CDR3 spans 13 amino acids. The CDR3 region is CASSGGLQETQYF. The CDR3 coding sequence is TGTGCCAGCAGTGGCGGGCTCCAAGAGACCCAGTACTTC.

The V call is TRBV12-3 or TRBV12-4, the J call TRBJ1-6, with D possibly matching TRBD1 (6 bases). Deletions cut 6 bases from V and 14 bases from J, with 14 bases between. The CDR3 has 12 residues. CDR3 in DNA: TGTGCCAGCAGCCAAACGGGGGGCACCCTCCACTTT. The encoded protein is CASSQTGGTLHF.